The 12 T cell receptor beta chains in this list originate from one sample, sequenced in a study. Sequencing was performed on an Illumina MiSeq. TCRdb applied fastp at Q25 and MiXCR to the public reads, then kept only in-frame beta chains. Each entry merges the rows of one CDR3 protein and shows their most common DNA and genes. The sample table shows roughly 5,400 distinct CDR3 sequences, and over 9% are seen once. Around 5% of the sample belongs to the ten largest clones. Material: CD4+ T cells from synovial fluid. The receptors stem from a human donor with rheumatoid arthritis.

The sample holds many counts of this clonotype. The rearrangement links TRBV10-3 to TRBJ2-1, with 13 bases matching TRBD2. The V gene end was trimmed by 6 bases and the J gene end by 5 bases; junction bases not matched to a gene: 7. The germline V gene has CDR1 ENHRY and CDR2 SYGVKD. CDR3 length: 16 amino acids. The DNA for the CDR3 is TGTGCCATCAGCGAGGTGGGACTAGCGGGACACAATGAGCAGTTCTTC. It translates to CAISEVGLAGHNEQFF.

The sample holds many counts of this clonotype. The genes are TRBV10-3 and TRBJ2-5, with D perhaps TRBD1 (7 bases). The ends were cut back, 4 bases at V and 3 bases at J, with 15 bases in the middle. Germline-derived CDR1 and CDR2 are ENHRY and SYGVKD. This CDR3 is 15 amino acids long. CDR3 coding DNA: TGTGCCATCAGTGCCTCGGCAGGGGGGAAAGAGACCCAGTACTTC. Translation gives CAISASAGGKETQYF.

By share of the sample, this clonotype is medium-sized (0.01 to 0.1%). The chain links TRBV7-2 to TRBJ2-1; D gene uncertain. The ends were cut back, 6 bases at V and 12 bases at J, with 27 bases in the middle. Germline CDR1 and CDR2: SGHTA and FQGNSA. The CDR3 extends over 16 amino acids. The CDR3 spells CASRLDSTGRAALQFF. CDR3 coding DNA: TGTGCCAGCAGACTCGACTCTACGGGTCGGGCCGCTTTGCAGTTCTTC.

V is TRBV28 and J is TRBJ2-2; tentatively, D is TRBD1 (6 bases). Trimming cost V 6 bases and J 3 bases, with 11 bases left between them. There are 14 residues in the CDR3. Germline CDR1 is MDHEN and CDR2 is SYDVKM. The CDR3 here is CASREQGYTGELFF. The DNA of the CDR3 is TGTGCCAGCAGGGAACAGGGCTACACCGGGGAGCTGTTTTTT. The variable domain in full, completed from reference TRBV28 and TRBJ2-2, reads DVKVTQSSRYLVKRTGEKVFLECVQDMDHENMFWYRQDPGLGLRLIYFSYDVKMKEKGDIPEGYSVSREKKERFSLILESASTNQTSMYLCASREQGYTGELFFGEGSRLTVL.

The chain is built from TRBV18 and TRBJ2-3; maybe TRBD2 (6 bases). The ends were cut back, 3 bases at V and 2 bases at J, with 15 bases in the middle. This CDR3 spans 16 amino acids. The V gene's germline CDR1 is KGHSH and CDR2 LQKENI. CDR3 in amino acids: CASSPGTSTNTDTQYF. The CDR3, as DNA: TGTGCCAGCTCACCCGGGACTTCCACCAACACAGATACGCAGTATTTT. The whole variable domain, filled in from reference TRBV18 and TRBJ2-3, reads NAGVMQNPRHLVRRRGQEARLRCSPMKGHSHVYWYRQLPEEGLKFMVYLQKENIIDESGMPKERFSAEFPKEGPSILRIQQVVRGDSAAYFCASSPGTSTNTDTQYFGPGTRLTVL.

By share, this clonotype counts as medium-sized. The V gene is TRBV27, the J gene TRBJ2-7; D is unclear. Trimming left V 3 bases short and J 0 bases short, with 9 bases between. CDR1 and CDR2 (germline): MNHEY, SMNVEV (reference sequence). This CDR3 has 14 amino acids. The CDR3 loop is CASSLVGFSYEQYF. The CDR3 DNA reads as TGTGCCAGCAGTTTGGTTGGGTTCTCCTACGAGCAGTACTTC.

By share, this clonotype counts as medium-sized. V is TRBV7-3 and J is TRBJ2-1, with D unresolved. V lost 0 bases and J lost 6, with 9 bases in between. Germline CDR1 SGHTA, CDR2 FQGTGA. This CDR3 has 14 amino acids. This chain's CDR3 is CASSLTGIGNEQFF. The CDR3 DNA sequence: TGTGCCAGCAGCTTAACGGGTATTGGCAATGAGCAGTTCTTC.

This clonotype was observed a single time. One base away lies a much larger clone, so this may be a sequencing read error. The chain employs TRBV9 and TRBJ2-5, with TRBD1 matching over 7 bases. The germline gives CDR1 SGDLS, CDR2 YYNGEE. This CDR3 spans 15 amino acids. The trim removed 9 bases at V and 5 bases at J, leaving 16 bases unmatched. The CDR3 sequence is CANNPSGTAMETQYF. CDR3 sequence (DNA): TGTGCCAACAACCCGTCCGGGACAGCCATGGAGACCCAGTACTTC. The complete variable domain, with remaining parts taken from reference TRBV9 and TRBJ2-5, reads DSGVTQTPKHLITATGQRVTLRCSPRSGDLSVYWYQQSLDQGLQFLIQYYNGEERAKGNILERFSAQQFPDLHSELNLSSLELGDSALYFCANNPSGTAMETQYFGPGTRLLVL.

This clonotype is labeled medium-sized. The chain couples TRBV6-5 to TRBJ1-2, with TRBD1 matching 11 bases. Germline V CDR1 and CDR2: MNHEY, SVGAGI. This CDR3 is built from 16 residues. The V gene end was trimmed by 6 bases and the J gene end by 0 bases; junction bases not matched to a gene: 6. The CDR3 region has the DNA TGTGCCAGCAGCTATGGACAGGGGGCAGCTAACTATGGCTACACCTTC. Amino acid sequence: CASSYGQGAANYGYTF.

The chain's CDR3 is CASKAASGNTIYF. The CDR3 DNA reads TGTGCCAGCAAGGCGGCTTCTGGAAACACCATATATTTT. The chain is built from TRBV2 and TRBJ1-3; D not certain. Germline CDR1 and CDR2: SNHLY and FYNNEI. Trimming left V 7 bases short and J 1 base short, with 8 bases between. The CDR3 contains 13 residues.

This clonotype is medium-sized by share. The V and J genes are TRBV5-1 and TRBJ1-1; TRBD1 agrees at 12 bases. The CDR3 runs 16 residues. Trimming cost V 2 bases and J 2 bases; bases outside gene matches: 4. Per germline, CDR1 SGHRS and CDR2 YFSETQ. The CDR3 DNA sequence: TGCGCCAGCAGCTTCGGGACAGGGGGCTATAACACTGAAGCTTTCTTT. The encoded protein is CASSFGTGGYNTEAFF.

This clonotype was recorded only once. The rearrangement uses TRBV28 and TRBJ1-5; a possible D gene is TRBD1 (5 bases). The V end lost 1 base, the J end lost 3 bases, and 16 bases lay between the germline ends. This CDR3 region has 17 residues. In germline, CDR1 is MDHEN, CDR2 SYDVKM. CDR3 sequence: CASSLFPRGTSNQPQHF. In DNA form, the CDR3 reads TGTGCCAGCAGTTTATTTCCGCGGGGGACCTCCAATCAGCCCCAGCATTTT. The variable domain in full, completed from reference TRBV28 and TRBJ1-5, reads DVKVTQSSRYLVKRTGEKVFLECVQDMDHENMFWYRQDPGLGLRLIYFSYDVKMKEKGDIPEGYSVSREKKERFSLILESASTNQTSMYLCASSLFPRGTSNQPQHFGDGTRLSIL.